This T cell receptor (beta chain) was sequenced for a study of cytomegalovirus exposure and HLA in healthy donors. Study-level information: From 190 million or so T cells, an earlier analysis saw under 140 million unique TCR beta sequences. General study points: In an earlier analysis, about 87% or about 30%: the productive usage of most TCR beta V segments. Rarity held for most TCR sequences, but there were some public TCRs that occurred in many donors.

In this sample, this clone turned up a few times. Antigen unknown. Germline CDR1 is PRHDT and CDR2 is FYEKMQ (reference sequence). Trimming stripped 5 bases from V and 0 bases from J, with 10 bases between. The CDR3 has 14 residues. Primers: 60 Vbeta forward and 13 Jbeta reverse. TCRdb's copy holds only in-frame clones and misses some; the assay was immunoSEQ multiplex PCR. Of over 95,000 clones listed, around 77% are singletons. The clonotype was recovered from a female donor in good health and CMV-seronegative. V and J are TRBV13 and TRBJ1-1; D possibly corresponds to TRBD1 (6 bases). Sequenced material: PBMCs. The CDR3 spells CASSTGQMNTEAFF. For the CDR3, the DNA is TGTGCCAGCAGCACCGGACAGATGAACACTGAAGCTTTCTTT.